This T cell receptor beta chain was identified during a study of OX40 agonist ivuxolimab in advanced cancers. Background on the study: The study gave patients intravenous ivuxolimab at 0.01 to 10 mg/kg every 2 weeks. Patients enrolled in dose escalation were diagnosed with hepatocellular carcinoma, melanoma, renal cell or head and neck cancer. Age averaged 60 years (range roughly 23 to 79), and 80% to 90% were male.

The CDR3 spans 11 residues. V lost 6 bases, J lost 8 bases, and 10 bases lay in between. CDR1 and CDR2 (germline): MNHEY, SVGAGI. Libraries were prepared by immunoSEQ multiplex PCR; TCRdb keeps only in-frame clonotypes and omits some of them. The sample lists about 55,000 clones; approximately 80% were seen once. The chain is built from TRBV6-5 and TRBJ1-1; possible D gene TRBD1, 5 bases. The receptor was derived from an adult with an advanced solid tumor such as melanoma, head and neck, liver or kidney cancer. The input for sequencing was CD4+ or CD8+ T cells sorted from blood, taken in a trial of the OX40 agonist ivuxolimab. In nucleotides, the CDR3 is TGTGCCAGCAGGGGCCGGGACGAAGCTTTCTTT. Protein: CASRGRDEAFF.